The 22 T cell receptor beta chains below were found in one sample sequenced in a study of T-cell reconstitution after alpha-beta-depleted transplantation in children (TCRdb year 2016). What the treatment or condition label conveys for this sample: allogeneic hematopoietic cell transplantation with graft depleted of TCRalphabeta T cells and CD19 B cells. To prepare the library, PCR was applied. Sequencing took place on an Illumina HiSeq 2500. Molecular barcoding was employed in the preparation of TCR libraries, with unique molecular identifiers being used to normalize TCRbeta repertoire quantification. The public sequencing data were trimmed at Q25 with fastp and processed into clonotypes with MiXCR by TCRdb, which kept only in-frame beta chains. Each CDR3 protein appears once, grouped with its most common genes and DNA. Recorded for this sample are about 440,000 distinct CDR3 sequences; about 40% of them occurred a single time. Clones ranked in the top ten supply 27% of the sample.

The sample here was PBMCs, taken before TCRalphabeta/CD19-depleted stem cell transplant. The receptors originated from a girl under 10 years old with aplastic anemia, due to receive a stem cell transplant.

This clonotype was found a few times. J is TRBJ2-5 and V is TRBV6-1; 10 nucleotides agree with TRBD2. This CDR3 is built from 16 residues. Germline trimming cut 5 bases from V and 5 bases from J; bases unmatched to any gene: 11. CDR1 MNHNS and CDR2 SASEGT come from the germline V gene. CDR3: CASSPSGLAVGETQYF. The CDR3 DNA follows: TGTGCCAGCAGTCCTTCCGGACTAGCGGTTGGGGAGACCCAGTACTTC.

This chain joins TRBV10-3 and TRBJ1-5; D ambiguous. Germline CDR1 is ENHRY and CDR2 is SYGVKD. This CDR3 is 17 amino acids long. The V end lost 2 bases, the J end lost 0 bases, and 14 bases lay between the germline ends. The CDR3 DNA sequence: TGTGCCATCAGTGAGATAATGGGTGAATTTAGCAATCAGCCCCAGCATTTT. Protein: CAISEIMGEFSNQPQHF.

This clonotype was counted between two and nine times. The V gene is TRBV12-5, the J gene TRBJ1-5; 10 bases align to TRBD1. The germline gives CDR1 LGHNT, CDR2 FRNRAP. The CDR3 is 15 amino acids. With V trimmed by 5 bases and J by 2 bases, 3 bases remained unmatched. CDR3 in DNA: TGTGCTAGTGGTCCTGGGACAGGGGGCAATCAGCCCCAGCATTTT. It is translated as CASGPGTGGNQPQHF. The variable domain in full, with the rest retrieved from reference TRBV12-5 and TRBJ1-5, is DARVTQTPRHKVTEMGQEVTMRCQPILGHNTVFWYRQTMMQGLELLAYFRNRAPLDDSGMPKDRFSAEMPDATLATLKIQPSEPRDSAVYFCASGPGTGGNQPQHFGDGTRLSIL.

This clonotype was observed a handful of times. CDR3 amino acids: CASSSKGPNSPLHF. CDR3 DNA sequence: TGCGCCAGCAGCTCGAAGGGCCCAAATTCACCCCTCCACTTT. This chain connects TRBV5-1 to TRBJ1-6, with D uncertain. This CDR3 is 14 amino acids long. Germline CDR1 and CDR2: SGHRS and YFSETQ. The germline V and J ends were trimmed by 3 bases and 7 bases, with 11 bases remaining between them.

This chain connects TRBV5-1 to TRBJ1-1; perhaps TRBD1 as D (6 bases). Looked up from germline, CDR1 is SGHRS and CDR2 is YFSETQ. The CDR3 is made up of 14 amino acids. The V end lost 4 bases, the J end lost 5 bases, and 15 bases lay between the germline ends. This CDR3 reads CASSRTEPKTEAFF. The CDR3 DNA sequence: TGCGCCAGCAGCAGGACAGAGCCCAAAACTGAAGCTTTCTTT.

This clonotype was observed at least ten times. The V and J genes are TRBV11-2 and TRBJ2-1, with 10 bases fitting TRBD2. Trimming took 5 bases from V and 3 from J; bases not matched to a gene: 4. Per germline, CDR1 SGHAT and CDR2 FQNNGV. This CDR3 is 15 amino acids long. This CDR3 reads CASSRRTSGYNEQFF. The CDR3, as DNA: TGTGCCAGCAGCAGACGGACTAGCGGCTACAATGAGCAGTTCTTC.

CDR3 bases: TGCAGTGCTAGAGCAGCGGGGGGGCGGGAGACCCAGTACTTC. Amino acids: CSARAAGGRETQYF. This chain uses TRBV20-1 with TRBJ2-5; TRBD2 aligns across 10 bases. Trimming cost V 1 base and J 5 bases; bases outside gene matches: 4. CDR3 length equals 14 residues. The germline V gene encodes CDR1 DFQATT and CDR2 SNEGSKA (reference sequence).

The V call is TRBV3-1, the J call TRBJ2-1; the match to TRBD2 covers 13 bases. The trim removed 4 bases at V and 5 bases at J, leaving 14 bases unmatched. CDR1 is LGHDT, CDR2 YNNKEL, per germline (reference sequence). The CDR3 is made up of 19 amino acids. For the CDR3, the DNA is TGTGCCAGCAGCCTCCTCCCCGGACTAGCGGGAGCGCGCAACAATGAGCAGTTCTTC. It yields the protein CASSLLPGLAGARNNEQFF.

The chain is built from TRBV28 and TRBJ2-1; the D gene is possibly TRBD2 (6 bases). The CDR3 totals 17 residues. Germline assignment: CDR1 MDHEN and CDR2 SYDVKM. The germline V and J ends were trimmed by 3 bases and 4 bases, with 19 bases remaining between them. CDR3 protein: CASSFPSGGRGYNEQFF. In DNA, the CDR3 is TGTGCCAGCAGTTTCCCCTCCGGAGGGAGAGGTTACAATGAGCAGTTCTTC.

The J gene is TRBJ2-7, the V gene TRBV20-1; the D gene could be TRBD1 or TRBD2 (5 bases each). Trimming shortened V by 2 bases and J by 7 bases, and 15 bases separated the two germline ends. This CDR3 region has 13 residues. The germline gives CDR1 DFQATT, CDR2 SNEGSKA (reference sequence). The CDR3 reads CSARRRREGEQYF. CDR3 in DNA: TGCAGTGCTAGACGCAGGAGAGAGGGGGAGCAGTACTTC.

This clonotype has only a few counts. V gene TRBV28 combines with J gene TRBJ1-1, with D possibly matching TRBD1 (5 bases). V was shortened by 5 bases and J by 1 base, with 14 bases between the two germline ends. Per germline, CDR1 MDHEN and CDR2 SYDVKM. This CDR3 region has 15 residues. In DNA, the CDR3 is TGTGCCAGCAGTCCTCAATTCGGACAGAACACTGAAGCTTTCTTT. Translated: CASSPQFGQNTEAFF.

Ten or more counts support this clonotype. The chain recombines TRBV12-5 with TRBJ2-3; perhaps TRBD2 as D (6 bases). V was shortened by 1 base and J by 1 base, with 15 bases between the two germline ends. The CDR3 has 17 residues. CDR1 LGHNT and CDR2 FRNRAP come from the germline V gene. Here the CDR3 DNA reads TGTGCTAGTGGTTTGGGTCTGGGACTGAGACGCACAGATACGCAGTATTTT. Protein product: CASGLGLGLRRTDTQYF.

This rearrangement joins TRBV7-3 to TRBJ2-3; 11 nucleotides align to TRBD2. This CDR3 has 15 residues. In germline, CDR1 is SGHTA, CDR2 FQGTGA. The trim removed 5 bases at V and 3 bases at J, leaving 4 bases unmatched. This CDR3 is CASSTSGGGTDTQYF. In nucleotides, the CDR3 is TGTGCCAGCAGCACTAGCGGGGGCGGTACAGATACGCAGTATTTT.

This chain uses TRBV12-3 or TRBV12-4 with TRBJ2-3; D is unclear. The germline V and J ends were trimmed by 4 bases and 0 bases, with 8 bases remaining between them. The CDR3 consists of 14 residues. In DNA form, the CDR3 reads TGTGCCAGCAGTTACGCAAGAAGCACAGATACGCAGTATTTT. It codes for CASSYARSTDTQYF.

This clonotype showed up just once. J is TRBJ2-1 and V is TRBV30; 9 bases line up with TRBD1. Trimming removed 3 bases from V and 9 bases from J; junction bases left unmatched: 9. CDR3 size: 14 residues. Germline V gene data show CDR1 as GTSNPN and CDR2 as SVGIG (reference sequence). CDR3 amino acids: CAWSLGQGKGEQFF. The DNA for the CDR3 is TGTGCCTGGAGCCTGGGACAGGGAAAAGGTGAGCAGTTCTTC.

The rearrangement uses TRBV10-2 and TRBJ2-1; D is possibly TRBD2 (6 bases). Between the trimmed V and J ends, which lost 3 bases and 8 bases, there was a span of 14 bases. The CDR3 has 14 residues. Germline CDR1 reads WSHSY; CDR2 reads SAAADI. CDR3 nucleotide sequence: TGCGCCAGCAGTGAAATTAGCGGCCGTGATGAGCAGTTCTTC. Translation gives CASSEISGRDEQFF.

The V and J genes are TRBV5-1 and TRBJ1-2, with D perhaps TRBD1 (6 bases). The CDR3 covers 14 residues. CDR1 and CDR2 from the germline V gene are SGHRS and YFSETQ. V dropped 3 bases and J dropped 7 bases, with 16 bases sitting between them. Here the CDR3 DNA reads TGCGCCAGCAGCTGGTCCCCAGGGGAGCCTGGCTACACCTTC. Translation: CASSWSPGEPGYTF.

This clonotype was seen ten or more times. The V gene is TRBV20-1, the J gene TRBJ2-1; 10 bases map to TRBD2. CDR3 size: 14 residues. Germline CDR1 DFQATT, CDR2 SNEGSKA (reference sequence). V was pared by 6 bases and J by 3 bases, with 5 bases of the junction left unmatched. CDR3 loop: CSANLAGDYNEQFF. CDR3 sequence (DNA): TGCAGTGCGAACCTAGCGGGGGACTACAATGAGCAGTTCTTC.

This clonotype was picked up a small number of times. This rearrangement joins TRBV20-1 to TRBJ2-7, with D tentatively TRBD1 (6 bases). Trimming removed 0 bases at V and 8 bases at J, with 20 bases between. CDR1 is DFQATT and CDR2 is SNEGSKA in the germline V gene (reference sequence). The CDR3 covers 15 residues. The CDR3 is CSARDARGTSYQQYF. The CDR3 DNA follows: TGCAGTGCTAGAGATGCCAGGGGAACTTCTTACCAGCAGTACTTC.

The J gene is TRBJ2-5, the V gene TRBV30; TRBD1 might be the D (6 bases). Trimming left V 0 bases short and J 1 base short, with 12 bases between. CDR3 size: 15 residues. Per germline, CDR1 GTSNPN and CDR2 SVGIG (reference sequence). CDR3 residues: CAWSVGGGSQETQYF. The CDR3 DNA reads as TGTGCCTGGAGTGTAGGGGGTGGGTCCCAAGAGACCCAGTACTTC. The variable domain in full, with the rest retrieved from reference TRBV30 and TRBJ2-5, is SQTIHQWPATLVQPVGSPLSLECTVEGTSNPNLYWYRQAAGRGLQLLFYSVGIGQISSEVPQNLSASRPQDRQFILSSKKLLLSDSGFYLCAWSVGGGSQETQYFGPGTRLLVL.

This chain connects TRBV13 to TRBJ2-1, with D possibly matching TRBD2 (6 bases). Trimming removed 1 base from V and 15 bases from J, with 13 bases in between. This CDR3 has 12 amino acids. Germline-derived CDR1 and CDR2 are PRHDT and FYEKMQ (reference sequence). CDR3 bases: TGTGCCAGCAGCTTAGCGATCGGGGGAGTGTTCTTC. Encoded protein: CASSLAIGGVFF.

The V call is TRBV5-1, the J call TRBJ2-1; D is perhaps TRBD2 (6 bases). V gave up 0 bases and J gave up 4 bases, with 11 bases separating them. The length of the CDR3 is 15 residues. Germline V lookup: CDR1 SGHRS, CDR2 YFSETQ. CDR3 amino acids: CASSLGGMEYNEQFF. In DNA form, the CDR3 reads TGCGCCAGCAGCTTGGGCGGGATGGAGTACAATGAGCAGTTCTTC.